Described below is a single TCR beta chain sequence and its context. This sample was taken from a study of CD8 T cells in Susac syndrome. The CDR3 covers 14 residues. V was shortened by 4 bases and J by 2 bases, with 12 bases between the two germline ends. Germline CDR1 is SEHNR and CDR2 is FQNEAQ (reference sequence). An amount of RNA that ranged from about 0.45 to 1 ug was reverse transcribed with random hexamers. One entry per CDR3 protein, called by TCRdb with MiXCR from the immunoSEQ multiplex PCR reads. The sample includes approximately 130,000 distinct CDR3 sequences, 91% seen only once; the top ten take about 0.23%.

The material sequenced was CD8+ T cells from PBMCs. This clonotype was obtained from a human donor with multiple sclerosis. The chain couples TRBV7-9 to TRBJ2-7; D remains unclear. The CDR3 loop is CASSSWSSPYEQYF. Here the CDR3 DNA reads TGTGCCAGCAGCTCCTGGTCGAGTCCCTACGAGCAGTACTTC.